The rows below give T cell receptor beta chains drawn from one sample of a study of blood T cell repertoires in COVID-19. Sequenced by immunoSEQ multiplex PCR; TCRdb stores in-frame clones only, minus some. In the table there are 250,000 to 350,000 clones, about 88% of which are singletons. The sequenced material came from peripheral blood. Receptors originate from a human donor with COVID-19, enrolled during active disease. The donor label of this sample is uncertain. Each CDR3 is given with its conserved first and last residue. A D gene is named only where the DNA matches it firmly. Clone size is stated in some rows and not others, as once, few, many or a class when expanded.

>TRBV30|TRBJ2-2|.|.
CAWRRTENTGELFF
TGTGCCTGGAGGCGGACAGAGAACACCGGGGAGCTGTTTTTT
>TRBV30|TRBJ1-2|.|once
CAWSSPSNYGYTF
TGTGCCTGGTCCAGTCCATCTAACTATGGCTACACCTTC
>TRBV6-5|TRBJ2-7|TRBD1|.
CASRKQGAEGEQYF
TGTGCCAGCAGAAAACAGGGGGCCGAGGGCGAGCAGTACTTC
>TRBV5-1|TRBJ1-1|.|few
CASSLEGTQNTEAFF
TGCGCCAGCAGCTTGGAGGGGACACAGAACACTGAAGCTTTCTTT
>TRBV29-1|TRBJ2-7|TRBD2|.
CSVTPVGRTPYEQYF
TGCAGCGTGACCCCTGTCGGGAGGACCCCCTACGAGCAGTACTTC
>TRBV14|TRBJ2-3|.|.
CASSQELGTSDNF
TGTGCCAGCAGCCAAGAGCTTGGCACCTCCGATAATTTT
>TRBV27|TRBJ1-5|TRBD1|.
CASSLSTGYNQPQHF
TGTGCCAGCAGTTTATCGACAGGGTACAATCAGCCCCAGCATTTT
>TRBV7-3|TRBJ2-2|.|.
CASSRWGLAETGELFF
TGTGCCAGCAGCCGATGGGGGCTAGCGGAGACCGGGGAGCTGTTTTTT
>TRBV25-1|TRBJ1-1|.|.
CASRPSGGDTEAFF
TGTGCCAGCAGACCGTCGGGGGGCGACACTGAAGCTTTCTTT
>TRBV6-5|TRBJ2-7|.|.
CASSYWASSSSYEQYF
TGTGCCAGCAGTTACTGGGCTAGCTCGAGCTCCTACGAGCAGTACTTC
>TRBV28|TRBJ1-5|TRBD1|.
CASTMTGIGGDQPQHF
TGTGCCAGCACCATGACAGGGATTGGGGGAGATCAGCCCCAGCATTTT
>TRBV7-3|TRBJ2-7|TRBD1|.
CASSSWTGKSYEQYF
TGTGCCAGCAGCTCCTGGACAGGGAAAAGCTACGAGCAGTACTTC
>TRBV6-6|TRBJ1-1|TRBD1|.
CASSPQGANTEAFF
TGTGCCAGCAGCCCTCAGGGGGCGAACACTGAAGCTTTCTTT
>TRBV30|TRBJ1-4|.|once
CAWSPAPGGEKLFF
TGTGCCTGGAGCCCGGCCCCGGGGGGAGAAAAACTGTTTTTT
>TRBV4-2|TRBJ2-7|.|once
CASSQDRLERQYF
TGTGCCAGCAGCCAAGACCGGCTTGAGCGGCAGTACTTC
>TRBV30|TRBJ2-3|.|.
CAWSSVGTDTQYF
TGTGCCTGGAGTAGCGTGGGCACAGATACGCAGTATTTT
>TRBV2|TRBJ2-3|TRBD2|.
CASMDGRAVDTQYF
TGTGCCAGCATGGACGGGAGGGCAGTAGATACGCAGTATTTT
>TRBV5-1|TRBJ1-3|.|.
CASSLRGGATGNTIYF
TGCGCCAGCAGCCTACGTGGGGGGGCTACTGGAAACACCATATATTTT
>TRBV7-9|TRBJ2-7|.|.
CASSFTGTYEQYF
TGTGCCAGCAGCTTTACAGGGACCTACGAGCAGTACTTC
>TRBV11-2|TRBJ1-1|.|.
CASSLDLVNTEAFF
TGTGCCAGCAGCTTAGATCTAGTGAACACTGAAGCTTTCTTT
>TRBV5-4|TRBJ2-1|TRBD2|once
CASSSPGLADFWNYNEQFF
TGTGCCAGCAGCTCACCGGGACTAGCGGACTTTTGGAACTACAATGAGCAGTTCTTC
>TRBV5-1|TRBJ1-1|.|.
CASSPGLSMNTEAFF
TGCGCCAGCAGCCCAGGCCTTTCCATGAACACTGAAGCTTTCTTT
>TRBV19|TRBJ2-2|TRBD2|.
CASSTRVTGGTGELFF
TGTGCCAGTAGTACCCGAGTGACGGGGGGCACCGGGGAGCTGTTTTTT
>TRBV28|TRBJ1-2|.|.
CASSLNRVFYGYTF
TGTGCCAGCAGTTTGAACAGGGTCTTCTATGGCTACACCTTC
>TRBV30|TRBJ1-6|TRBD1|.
CACHHRDRVSPLHF
TGTGCCTGTCATCACCGGGACAGGGTCTCACCCCTCCACTTT
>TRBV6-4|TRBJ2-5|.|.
CASSRREQETQYF
TGTGCCAGCAGCCGACGGGAACAAGAGACCCAGTACTTC
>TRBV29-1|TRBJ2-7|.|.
CSVVASSYEQYF
TGCAGCGTTGTAGCTAGCTCCTACGAGCAGTACTTC
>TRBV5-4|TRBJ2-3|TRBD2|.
CASSLGLAGGPGGTDTQYF
TGTGCCAGCAGCTTGGGGCTAGCGGGAGGGCCTGGTGGCACAGATACGCAGTATTTT
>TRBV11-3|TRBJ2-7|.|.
CASSFGSNGEQYF
TGTGCCAGCAGCTTTGGTAGCAATGGCGAGCAGTACTTC
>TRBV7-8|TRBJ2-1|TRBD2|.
CASSSLGLARNNEQFF
TGTGCCAGCAGCTCCCTAGGACTAGCGAGAAACAATGAGCAGTTCTTC
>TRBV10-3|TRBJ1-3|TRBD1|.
CAIRTGQRTSGNTIYF
TGTGCCATCAGAACGGGACAGCGAACCTCTGGAAACACCATATATTTT
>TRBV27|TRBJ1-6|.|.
CASSPSGSGPLHF
TGTGCCAGCAGTCCTTCCGGGTCCGGGCCCCTCCACTTT
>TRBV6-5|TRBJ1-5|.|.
CASGEGERQPQHF
TGTGCCAGCGGCGAGGGGGAGCGACAGCCCCAGCATTTT
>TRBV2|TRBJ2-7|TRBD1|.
CASRRDREYEQYF
TGTGCCAGCCGCCGGGACAGGGAATACGAGCAGTACTTC
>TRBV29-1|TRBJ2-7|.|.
CSVARQAVSYEQYF
TGCAGCGTTGCCAGACAGGCGGTCTCCTACGAGCAGTACTTC
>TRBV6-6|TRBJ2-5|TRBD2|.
CASSDPSGRHF
TGTGCCAGCAGCGACCCTAGCGGTCGCCACTTC
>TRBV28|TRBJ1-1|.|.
CASSFGQEVEAFF
TGTGCCAGCAGTTTTGGGCAGGAAGTTGAAGCTTTCTTT
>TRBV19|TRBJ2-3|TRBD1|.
CASRLRDRGPTQYF
TGTGCCAGTAGGCTGCGGGACAGGGGCCCTACGCAGTATTTT
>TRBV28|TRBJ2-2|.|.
CASSPRGAGGTGELFF
TGTGCCAGCAGTCCCAGGGGGGCAGGGGGAACCGGGGAGCTGTTTTTT
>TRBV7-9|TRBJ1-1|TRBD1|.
CASSSPGQGNTEAFF
TGTGCCAGCAGCTCTCCGGGACAGGGGAACACTGAAGCTTTCTTT
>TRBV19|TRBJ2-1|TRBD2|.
CASSIGASGNYNEQFF
TGTGCCAGTAGTATCGGGGCTAGCGGCAATTACAATGAGCAGTTCTTC
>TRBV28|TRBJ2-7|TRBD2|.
CASSSGPSANILASGTYEQYF
TGTGCCAGCAGTTCGGGGCCGTCGGCCAATATCTTGGCTAGCGGAACCTACGAGCAGTACTTC
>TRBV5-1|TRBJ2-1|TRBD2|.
CASRPTEREVNEQFF
TGCGCCAGCAGGCCTACTGAGCGGGAGGTAAATGAGCAGTTCTTC
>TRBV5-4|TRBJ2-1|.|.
CASRYYNEQFF
TGTGCCAGCAGATACTACAATGAGCAGTTCTTC
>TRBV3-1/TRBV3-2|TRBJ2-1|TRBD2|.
CASSPASGGYNEQFF
TGTGCCAGCAGCCCCGCCAGCGGGGGTTACAATGAGCAGTTCTTC
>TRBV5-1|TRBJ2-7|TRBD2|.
CASSLGLAGIYEQYF
TGCGCCAGCAGCTTGGGACTAGCGGGGATCTACGAGCAGTACTTC